This is a list of T cell receptor beta chains from one sample in a study of T cells in Graves' hyperthyroidism and ophthalmopathy. TCRdb fed the multiplex PCR reads into MiXCR, producing one record per CDR3 protein. This sample has around 300,000 distinct CDR3 sequences, with about 20% found just once. The material sequenced was blood. The receptors originated from a young man with Graves' ophthalmopathy. CDR3s include the opening cysteine and the closing phenylalanine or tryptophan. The order of the fields is J gene, clone size, D gene, V gene, CDR3 DNA, CDR3 protein. D genes are given only for firm matches. Clone size is given for some rows only: seen once, a few or many times, or a class if the clone is expanded.

TRBJ2-1,many,NA,TRBV6-1,TGTGCCAGCGCCCGACAGGGCTCGGCGGGAGGTTCCTACAATGAGCAGTTCTTC,CASARQGSAGGSYNEQFF
TRBJ2-5,many,NA,TRBV5-6,TGTGCCAGCAGCTTGAGGGGGGGGGAGACCCAGTACTTC,CASSLRGGETQYF
TRBJ2-1,once,NA,TRBV11-2,TGTGCCAGCAGCTTCCCACGGGGTGGTGAGCAGTTCTTC,CASSFPRGGEQFF
TRBJ2-1,few,NA,TRBV7-8,TGTGCCAGCAGCTCGACGCCAGTCCACAATGAGCAGTTCTTC,CASSSTPVHNEQFF
TRBJ2-1,many,TRBD1,TRBV29-1,TGCAGCGGGGGACAGGGCCGCCTGTACAATGAGCAGTTCTTC,CSGGQGRLYNEQFF
TRBJ2-1,NA,NA,TRBV10-3,TGTGCCATCAGTGAATTAGGGGTGAGCAATGAGCAGTTCTTC,CAISELGVSNEQFF
TRBJ2-1,NA,NA,TRBV7-9,TGTGCCAGCAGCTTAAGGGAGTACAATGAGCAGTTCTTC,CASSLREYNEQFF
TRBJ2-7,few,TRBD2,TRBV24-1,TGTGCCACCAGTGATTTCGGGGGGGTGGAGCAGTACTTC,CATSDFGGVEQYF
TRBJ2-2,NA,NA,TRBV9,TGTGCCAGCAGCGTCGCGAGGGCGTATACCGGGGAGCTGTTTTTT,CASSVARAYTGELFF
TRBJ2-3,NA,NA,TRBV2,TGTGCCAGCGTGGGGGTGCAGGATACGCAGTATTTT,CASVGVQDTQYF
TRBJ2-7,many,NA,TRBV11-2,TGTGCCAGCAGCCCTAGTGAGCGAGAGCAGTACTTC,CASSPSEREQYF
TRBJ2-7,NA,NA,TRBV28,TGTGCCAGCAGCTCGCCGAATGCCGACGAGCAGTACTTC,CASSSPNADEQYF
TRBJ1-6,NA,NA,TRBV20-1,TGCAGTGCTAGAGATTCGAGGGGCCCCTCCTATAATTCACCCCTCCACTTT,CSARDSRGPSYNSPLHF
TRBJ2-1,many,NA,TRBV28,TGTGCCAGCAGTTTATTGGACAATGAGCAGTTCTTC,CASSLLDNEQFF
TRBJ2-7,NA,TRBD1,TRBV5-1,TGCGCCAGCAGCTCGGAGGGACAGGCTAACGAGCAGTACTTC,CASSSEGQANEQYF
TRBJ1-1,NA,NA,TRBV5-8,TGTGCCAGCAGTGACTGGGGACGTATGAACACTGAAGCTTTCTTT,CASSDWGRMNTEAFF
TRBJ1-3,many,NA,TRBV28,TGTGCCAGCACCGAGGCAGGGGCTGGAAACACCATATATTTT,CASTEAGAGNTIYF
TRBJ2-5,NA,TRBD2,TRBV4-1,TGCGCCAGCAGCCAACTAGCGGGAGTGGGGGGGACCCAGTACTTC,CASSQLAGVGGTQYF
TRBJ2-3,NA,NA,TRBV27,TGTGCCAGCAGTCGGGCTGCCAGCACAGATACGCAGTATTTT,CASSRAASTDTQYF
TRBJ1-2,few,TRBD1,TRBV9,TGTGCCAGCAGCGGGCCGGGACAGGGGCCGGGCTACACCTTC,CASSGPGQGPGYTF
TRBJ2-1,NA,NA,TRBV18,TGTGCCAGCTCTCCGATGCCTGGTGAGCAGTTCTTC,CASSPMPGEQFF
TRBJ1-1,NA,NA,TRBV29-1,TGCAGCGTTGCAAGGGGCCTTGCTCGGGAAGCTTTCTTT,CSVARGLAREAFF
TRBJ2-7,many,TRBD2,TRBV7-2,TGTGCCAGCACATTCAGCGGGGGATTGTACGAGCAGTACTTC,CASTFSGGLYEQYF
TRBJ2-5,NA,NA,TRBV7-9,TGTGCCAGCAGCTCCCCCTCGGGGAAGGGTCGACGAGAGACCCAGTACTTC,CASSSPSGKGRRETQYF
TRBJ2-7,NA,NA,TRBV7-9,TGTGCCAGCAGCTTAGTGGCAGGGCGAAGAGGCTACGAGCAGTACTTC,CASSLVAGRRGYEQYF
TRBJ2-3,few,TRBD2,TRBV13,TGTGCCAGCAGCTTCGCTAGCGGGAGGCCCAAAGATACGCAGTATTTT,CASSFASGRPKDTQYF
TRBJ2-1,NA,NA,TRBV28,TGTGCCAGCAGTTTAAGGCAGGCCTACAATGAGCAGTTCTTC,CASSLRQAYNEQFF
TRBJ2-7,few,TRBD1,TRBV20-1,TGCAGTGCTAGAGCCCCGGGACAGGGGATCTACGAGCAGTACTTC,CSARAPGQGIYEQYF